Detailed here is one TCR beta chain. What it binds is unknown. The sample originates from a study of T cell responses to AZD1222 COVID-19 vaccine. Study-wide points: Donors, mostly white British, included more females; clonal diversity was possibly underestimated. Rises in breadth and depth of Spike-specific TCRs came after two AZD1222 doses. Close to half of spike-specific TCRs reportedly recognize unmutated variant regions. The peak T cell response came first, and repertoires were sampled only after it.

Trimming shortened V by 2 bases and J by 10 bases, and 9 bases separated the two germline ends. The CDR3 extends over 12 amino acids. Germline V gives CDR1 MNHEY, CDR2 SVGAGI. The protocol was immunoSEQ multiplex PCR, while the TCRdb copy is restricted to in-frame clones and leaves out a portion. Of around 140,000 clones detected, approximately 85% appear once; the ten largest clones hold around 8.6%. The clonotype was recovered from an adult in good health. The chain recombines TRBV6-5 with TRBJ2-1; no definite D call. This material consisted of peripheral blood, taken on day 0 of AZD1222 vaccination. The CDR3 sequence is CASSYRGREQFF. The CDR3 DNA is TGTGCCAGCAGTTACCGTGGGCGAGAGCAGTTCTTC.